The sequence of this T cell receptor beta chain was determined in a study of OX40 agonist ivuxolimab in advanced cancers. On the study more broadly: Given to patients was ivuxolimab, an agonistic anti-OX40 (CD134) antibody.

In regard to this clone: Antigen unknown.

Data came from immunoSEQ multiplex PCR; TCRdb stores just in-frame clones and leaves some out. The table has tens of thousands of clones, over 75% seen once. General study findings and limits: Antigen specificity was not determined for the expanded peripheral T cells. CD4+ T cells averaged fewer expanded clones than CD8+ T cells. At doses 0.1 to 3.0 mg/kg, CD4+ and CD8+ clones expanded.

Between the trimmed V and J ends, which lost 5 bases and 13 bases, there was a span of 15 bases. This CDR3 has 12 amino acids. Germline V gives CDR1 SGHNT, CDR2 YENEEA. The sequence derives from an adult with an advanced solid tumor such as melanoma, head and neck, liver or kidney cancer. This specimen consisted of CD4+ or CD8+ T cells sorted from blood, obtained in a trial of the OX40 agonist ivuxolimab. V is TRBV11-3 and J is TRBJ2-1; D possibly corresponds to TRBD2 (7 bases). CDR3 nucleotide sequence: TGTGCCAGCAGCACAATCGGGGGGCTACAGTTCTTC. Protein: CASSTIGGLQFF.